This TCR beta chain comes out of a study of T cells in Graves' hyperthyroidism and ophthalmopathy. The investigators amplified TCR beta CDR3 regions from RNA transcripts. Using the HTBI primer set, a first-round RT-PCR was run on the TCR CDR3. TCRdb reprocessed the multiplex PCR reads with MiXCR, giving one entry per CDR3 protein. The data hold fewer than 750,000 distinct CDR3 sequences, with approximately 14% observed a single time. This clonotype has at least ten counts. The CDR3 contains 13 residues. V lost 2 bases and J lost 7, with 9 bases in between. Germline CDR1 and CDR2: SGHTA and FQGNSA. This sequence originates from a middle-aged woman with Graves' ophthalmopathy. Sequences were obtained from blood. V is TRBV7-2 and J is TRBJ1-5, with D perhaps matching TRBD1 (5 bases). CDR3 coding DNA: TGTGCCAGCAGCTTAACCAGGGAGCAGCCCCAGCATTTT. Translating it yields CASSLTREQPQHF.